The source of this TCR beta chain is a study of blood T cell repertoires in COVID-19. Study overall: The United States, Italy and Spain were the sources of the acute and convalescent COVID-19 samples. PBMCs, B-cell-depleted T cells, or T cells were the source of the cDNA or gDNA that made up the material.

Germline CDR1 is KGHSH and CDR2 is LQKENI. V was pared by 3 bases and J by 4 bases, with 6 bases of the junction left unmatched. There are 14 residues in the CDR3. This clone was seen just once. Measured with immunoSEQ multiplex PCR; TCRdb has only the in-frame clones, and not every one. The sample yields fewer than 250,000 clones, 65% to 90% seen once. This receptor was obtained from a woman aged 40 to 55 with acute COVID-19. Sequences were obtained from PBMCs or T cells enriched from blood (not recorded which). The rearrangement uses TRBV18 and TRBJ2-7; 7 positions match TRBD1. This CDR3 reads CASSPNTGEYEQYF. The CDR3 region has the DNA TGTGCCAGCTCACCCAACACAGGGGAATACGAGCAGTACTTC.